The clone carrying this T cell receptor beta chain was recorded a few times. Its target is not known. The data originate from a study of post-analysis software for immune sequencing data. Overall study findings and caveats: There were five or six TRBV segments more frequent in patients than controls, and TRBV5-6, TRBV5-1 and TRBV20-1 were among them.

Incorporated into the TCR beta cDNA libraries were unique molecular identifiers, which served to reduce PCR and sequencing biases. TCRdb itself ran the PCR reads through MiXCR, one entry per CDR3 protein. In the table there are fewer than 700,000 distinct CDR3 sequences, 44% of which are singletons. This CDR3 contains 14 residues. Trimming removed 4 bases from V and 5 bases from J, with 12 bases in between. Germline assignment: CDR1 KGHDR and CDR2 SFDVKD. The chain uses TRBV24-1 and TRBJ2-3; tentatively, D is TRBD1 or TRBD2 (5 bases each). This receptor was obtained from a girl between 10 and 17 years old with multiple sclerosis. Source material: blood. This chain's CDR3 is CATSEGTSVDTQYF. The CDR3 DNA follows: TGTGCCACCAGTGAAGGGACGTCGGTAGATACGCAGTATTTT.